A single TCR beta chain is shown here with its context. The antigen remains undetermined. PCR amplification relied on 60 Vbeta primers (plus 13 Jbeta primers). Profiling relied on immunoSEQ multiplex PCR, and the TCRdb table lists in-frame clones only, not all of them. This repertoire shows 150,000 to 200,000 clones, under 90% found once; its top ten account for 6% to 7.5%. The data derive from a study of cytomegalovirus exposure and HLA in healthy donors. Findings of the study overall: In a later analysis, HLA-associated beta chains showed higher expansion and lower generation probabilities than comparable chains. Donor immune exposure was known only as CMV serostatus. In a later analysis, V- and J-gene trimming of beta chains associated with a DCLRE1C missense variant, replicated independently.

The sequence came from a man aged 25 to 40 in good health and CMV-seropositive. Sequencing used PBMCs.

The DNA for the CDR3 is TGTGCCTGGACCCGGGCCGGGACTAGCGGGACCGGCGGTACGCAGTATTTT. Translation gives CAWTRAGTSGTGGTQYF. This chain joins TRBV30 and TRBJ2-3, with 13 nucleotides matching TRBD2. Germline CDR1 GTSNPN, CDR2 SVGIG (reference sequence). The V and J ends lost 4 bases and 8 bases, in that order; junction bases with no gene match: 15. The CDR3 is 17 amino acids.